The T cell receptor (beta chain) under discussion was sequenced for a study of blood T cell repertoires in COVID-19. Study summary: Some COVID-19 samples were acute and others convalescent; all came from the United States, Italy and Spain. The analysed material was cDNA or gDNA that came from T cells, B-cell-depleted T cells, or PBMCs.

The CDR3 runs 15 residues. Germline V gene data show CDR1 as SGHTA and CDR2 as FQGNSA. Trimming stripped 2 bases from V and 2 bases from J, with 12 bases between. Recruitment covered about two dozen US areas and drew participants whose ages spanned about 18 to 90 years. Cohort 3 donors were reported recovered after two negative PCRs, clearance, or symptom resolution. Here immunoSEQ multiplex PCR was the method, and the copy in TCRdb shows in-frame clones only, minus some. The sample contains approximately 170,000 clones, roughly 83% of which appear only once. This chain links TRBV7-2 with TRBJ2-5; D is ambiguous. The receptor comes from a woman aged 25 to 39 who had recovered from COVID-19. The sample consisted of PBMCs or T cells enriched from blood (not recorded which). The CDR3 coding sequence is TGTGCCAGCAGCTTACGGTTTGCGGCTCAAGAGACCCAGTACTTC. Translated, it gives CASSLRFAAQETQYF.